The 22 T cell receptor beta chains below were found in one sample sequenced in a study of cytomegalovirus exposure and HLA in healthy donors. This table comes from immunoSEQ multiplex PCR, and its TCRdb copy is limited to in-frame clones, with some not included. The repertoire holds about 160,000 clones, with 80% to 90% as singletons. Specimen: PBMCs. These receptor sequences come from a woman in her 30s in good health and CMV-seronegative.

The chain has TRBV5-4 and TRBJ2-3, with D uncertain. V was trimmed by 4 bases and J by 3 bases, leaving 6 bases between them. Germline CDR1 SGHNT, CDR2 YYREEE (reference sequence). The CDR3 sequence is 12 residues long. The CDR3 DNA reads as TGTGCCAGCAGCGAGATGACAGATACGCAGTATTTT. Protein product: CASSEMTDTQYF.

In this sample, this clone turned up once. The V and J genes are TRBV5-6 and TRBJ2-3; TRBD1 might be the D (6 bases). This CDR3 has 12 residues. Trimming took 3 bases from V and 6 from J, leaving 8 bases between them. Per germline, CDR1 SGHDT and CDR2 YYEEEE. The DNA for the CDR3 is TGTGCCAGCAGCTCCAGGGGTGATACGCAGTATTTT. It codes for CASSSRGDTQYF.

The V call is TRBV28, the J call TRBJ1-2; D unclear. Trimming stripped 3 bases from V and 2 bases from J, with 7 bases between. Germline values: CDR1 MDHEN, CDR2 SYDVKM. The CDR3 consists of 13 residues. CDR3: CASSLVANYGYTF. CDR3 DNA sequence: TGTGCCAGCAGTTTGGTAGCGAACTATGGCTACACCTTC.

CDR3 nucleotide sequence: TGCGCCAGCAGCTTGGAAGGGGGTGTTGGAAACACCATATATTTT. Protein: CASSLEGGVGNTIYF. The chain couples TRBV5-1 to TRBJ1-3; D may be TRBD1 (6 bases). Germline V gene data show CDR1 as SGHRS and CDR2 as YFSETQ. The CDR3 loop spans 15 amino acids. Trimming removed 0 bases at V and 3 bases at J, with 10 bases between.

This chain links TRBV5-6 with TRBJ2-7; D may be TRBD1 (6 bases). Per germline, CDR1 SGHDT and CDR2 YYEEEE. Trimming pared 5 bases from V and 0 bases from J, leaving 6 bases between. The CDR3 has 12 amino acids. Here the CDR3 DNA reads TGTGCCAGCAGGGACAGCTCCTACGAGCAGTACTTC. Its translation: CASRDSSYEQYF.

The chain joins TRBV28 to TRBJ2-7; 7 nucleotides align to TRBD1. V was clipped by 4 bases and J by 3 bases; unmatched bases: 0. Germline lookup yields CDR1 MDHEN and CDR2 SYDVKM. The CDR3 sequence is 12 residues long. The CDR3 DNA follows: TGTGCCAGCAGTTCAGGGGGCTACGAGCAGTACTTC. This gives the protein CASSSGGYEQYF.

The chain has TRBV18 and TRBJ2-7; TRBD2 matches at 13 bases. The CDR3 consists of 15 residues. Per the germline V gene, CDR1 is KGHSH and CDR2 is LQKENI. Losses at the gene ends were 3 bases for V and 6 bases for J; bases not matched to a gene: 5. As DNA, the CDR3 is TGTGCCAGCTCACCTCCGACTAGCGGGAGGAGCGAGCAGTACTTC. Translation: CASSPPTSGRSEQYF. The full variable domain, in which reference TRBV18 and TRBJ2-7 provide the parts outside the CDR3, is NAGVMQNPRHLVRRRGQEARLRCSPMKGHSHVYWYRQLPEEGLKFMVYLQKENIIDESGMPKERFSAEFPKEGPSILRIQQVVRGDSAAYFCASSPPTSGRSEQYFGPGTRLTVT.

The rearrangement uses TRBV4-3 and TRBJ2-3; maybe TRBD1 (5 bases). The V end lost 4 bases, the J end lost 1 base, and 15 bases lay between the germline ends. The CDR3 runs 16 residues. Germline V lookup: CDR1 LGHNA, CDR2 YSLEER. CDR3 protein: CASSLGGAARTDTQYF. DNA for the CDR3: TGCGCCAGCAGCCTGGGTGGGGCGGCGCGCACAGATACGCAGTATTTT.

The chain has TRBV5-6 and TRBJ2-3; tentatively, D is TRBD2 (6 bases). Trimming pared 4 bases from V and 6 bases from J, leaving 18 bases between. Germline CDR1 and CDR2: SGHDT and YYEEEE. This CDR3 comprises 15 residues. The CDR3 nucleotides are TGTGCCAGCAGCCGCTCGGGACTCCTTGCCGATACGCAGTATTTT. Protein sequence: CASSRSGLLADTQYF.

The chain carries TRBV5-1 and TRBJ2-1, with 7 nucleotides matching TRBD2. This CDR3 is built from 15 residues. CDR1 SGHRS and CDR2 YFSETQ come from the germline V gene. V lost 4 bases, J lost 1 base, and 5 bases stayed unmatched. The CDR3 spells CASSRGTISYNEQFF. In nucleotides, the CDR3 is TGCGCCAGCAGCCGCGGGACTATTTCCTACAATGAGCAGTTCTTC.

CDR3 in amino acids: CASSPIPSETYNEQFF. The CDR3 DNA is TGTGCCAGTAGCCCTATCCCTAGCGAAACCTACAATGAGCAGTTCTTC. This chain connects TRBV19 to TRBJ2-1, with a possible D match to TRBD2 (6 bases). Between the trimmed V and J ends, which lost 6 bases and 2 bases, there was a span of 17 bases. The CDR3 is 16 residues long. Germline V gene lookup returns CDR1 LNHDA and CDR2 SQIVND (reference sequence).

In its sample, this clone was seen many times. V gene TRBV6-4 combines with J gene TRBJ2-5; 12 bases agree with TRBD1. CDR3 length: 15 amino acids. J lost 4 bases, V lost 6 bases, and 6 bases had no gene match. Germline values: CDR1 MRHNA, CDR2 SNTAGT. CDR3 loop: CASSAGTGGAETQYF. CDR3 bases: TGTGCCAGCAGCGCCGGGACAGGGGGCGCAGAGACCCAGTACTTC.

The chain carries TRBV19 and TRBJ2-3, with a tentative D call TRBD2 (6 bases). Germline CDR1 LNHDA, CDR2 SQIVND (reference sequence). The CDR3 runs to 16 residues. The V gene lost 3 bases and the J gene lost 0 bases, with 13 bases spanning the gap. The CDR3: CASSITRGTSTDTQYF. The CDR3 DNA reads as TGTGCCAGTAGTATCACCCGGGGGACTAGCACAGATACGCAGTATTTT.

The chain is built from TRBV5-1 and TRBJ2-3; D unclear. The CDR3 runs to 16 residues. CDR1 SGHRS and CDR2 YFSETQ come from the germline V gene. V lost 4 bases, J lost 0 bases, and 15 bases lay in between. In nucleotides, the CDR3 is TGCGCCAGCAGCAAGATTGACACCATTAGCACAGATACGCAGTATTTT. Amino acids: CASSKIDTISTDTQYF.

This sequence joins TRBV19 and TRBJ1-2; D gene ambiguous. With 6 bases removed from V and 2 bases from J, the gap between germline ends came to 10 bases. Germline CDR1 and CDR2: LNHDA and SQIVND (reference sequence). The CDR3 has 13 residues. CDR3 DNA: TGTGCCAGTAGGCCAGAGGCGAACTATGGCTACACCTTC. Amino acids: CASRPEANYGYTF.

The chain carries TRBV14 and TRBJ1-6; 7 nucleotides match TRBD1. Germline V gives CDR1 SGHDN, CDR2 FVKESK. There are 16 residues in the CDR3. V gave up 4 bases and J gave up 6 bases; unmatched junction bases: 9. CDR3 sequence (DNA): TGTGCCAGCAGCCCAAGGGGCAGGGGGAGTAATTCACCCCTCCACTTT. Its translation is CASSPRGRGSNSPLHF.

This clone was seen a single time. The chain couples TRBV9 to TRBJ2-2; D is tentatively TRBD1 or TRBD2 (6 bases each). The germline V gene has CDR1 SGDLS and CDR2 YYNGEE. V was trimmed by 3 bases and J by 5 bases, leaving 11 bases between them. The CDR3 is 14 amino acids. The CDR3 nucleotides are TGTGCCAGCAGCGGCAGGGGAGGTACCGGGGAGCTGTTTTTT. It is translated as CASSGRGGTGELFF.

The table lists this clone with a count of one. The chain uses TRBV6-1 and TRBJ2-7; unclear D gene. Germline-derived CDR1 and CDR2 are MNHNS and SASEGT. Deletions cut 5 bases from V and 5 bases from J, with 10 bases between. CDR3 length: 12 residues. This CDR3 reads CASSNRRDEQYF. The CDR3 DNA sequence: TGTGCCAGCAGTAACCGACGTGACGAGCAGTACTTC.

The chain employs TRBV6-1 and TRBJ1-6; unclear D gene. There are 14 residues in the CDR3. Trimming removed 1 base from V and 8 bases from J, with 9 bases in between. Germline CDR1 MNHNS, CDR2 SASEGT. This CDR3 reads CASSEGWTYSPLHF. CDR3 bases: TGTGCCAGCAGTGAAGGGTGGACTTATTCACCCCTCCACTTT.

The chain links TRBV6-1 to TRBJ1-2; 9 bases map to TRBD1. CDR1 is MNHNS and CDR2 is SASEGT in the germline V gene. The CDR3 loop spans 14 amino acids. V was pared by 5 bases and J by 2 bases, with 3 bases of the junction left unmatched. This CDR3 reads CASSRDRVNYGYTF. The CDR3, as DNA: TGTGCCAGCAGTAGGGACAGGGTCAACTATGGCTACACCTTC.

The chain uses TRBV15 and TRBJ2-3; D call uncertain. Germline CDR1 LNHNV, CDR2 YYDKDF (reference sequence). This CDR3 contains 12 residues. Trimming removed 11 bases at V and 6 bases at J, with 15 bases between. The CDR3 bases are TGTGCCGTACACCAAGAAGGGGATACGCAGTATTTT. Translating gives CAVHQEGDTQYF.

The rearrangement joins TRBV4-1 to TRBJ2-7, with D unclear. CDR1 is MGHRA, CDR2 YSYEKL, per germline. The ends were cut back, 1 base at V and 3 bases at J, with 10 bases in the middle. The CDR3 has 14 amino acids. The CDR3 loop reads CASSQGASNYEQYF. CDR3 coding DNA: TGCGCCAGCAGCCAAGGTGCCTCTAACTACGAGCAGTACTTC.